This entry describes one TCR beta chain. The antigen it recognizes is unknown. No per-base quality is available; no much larger clone lies one base away. This entry comes from a study of blood T cell repertoires in COVID-19 (dated by TCRdb to about 2020). A note on the overall study: Collaborator samples came from the United States, Italy and Spain and covered acute and convalescent phases of COVID-19. Sample metadata almost always included a de-identified subject ID, COVID-19 status, age in years and sex. Samples came from the ongoing ImmuneRACE study (first 160 participants) plus 1,254 subjects from 6 global collaborators. Subjects who had been exposed to COVID-19, were actively infected with it, or had recovered from it provided the deeply sampled blood TCRbeta repertoires that made up the dataset. The material from the prospective study consisted of cDNA or gDNA derived from T cells, B-cell-depleted T cells, or PBMCs. The repertoires were released in a freely available public database intended as a resource for research on the immune response to SARS-CoV-2. HLA class I and class II types, where available, came from metadata supplied by the sample provider rather than from assay-based typing.

Compared with germline, V lacks 3 bases and J lacks 3 bases; bases without a gene match: 14. The CDR1 and CDR2 encoded by the germline V gene are ENHRY and SYGVKD. Taken from cysteine to phenylalanine, the CDR3 has 17 residues. Only the CDR3 region is kept as DNA, spanning 51 bases read in frame from base 1. One collaborating source in Seattle enrolled patients during active infection and followed them longitudinally through the course of disease. Each collaborating institution followed its own protocols to collect whole blood in K2EDTA tubes. For TCRbeta analysis, collaborators shipped samples as frozen whole blood, isolated PBMCs, or DNA extracted from either of those sample types. TCRbeta CDR3 regions were amplified from genomic DNA using the immunoSEQ Assay, a bias-controlled multiplex PCR. As for how the authors treated the data: Within the assay, amplification of reference gene primers was used to estimate how many nucleated cells each sample contained. To quantify the absolute abundance of each unique TCRbeta CDR3 rearrangement, sequence reads were collapsed and filtered. For each sample, productive Simpson clonality was calculated by taking the square root of Simpson's diversity index across productive rearrangements. Entries here come from immuneACCESS through TCRdb and include only in-frame sequences with V and J called. Some clones fail to appear in such tables; in the studies checked, an unresolved V gene covers under half of the shortfall, and the cause of the remainder is unknown. V and J calls and clone size are those listed in that table; D and trimming were worked out from the DNA. This sample is represented by about 150,000 clones; roughly nine tenths of them were singletons. The biggest ten clones account for about an eighth of the sample.

Study-wide findings and limitations: How much clinical and demographic metadata was included differed by source and by participant, and the metadata was provided uncurated.

The chain was built from TRBV10-3 and TRBJ2-7; 7 central nucleotides agree with TRBD2. Sequencing input: peripheral blood. The TCR was taken from a man aged 18 to 35 with COVID-19, enrolled during active disease. The DNA sequence follows: TGTGCCATCAGTGAAAAAATCGGGGGGACGGTTGTCTACGAGCAGTACTTC. This is translated as CAISEKIGGTVVYEQYF.